The clone carrying this T cell receptor (beta chain) was picked up a small number of times. Repertoires were generated with immunoSEQ multiplex PCR, while TCRdb's copy carries only in-frame clones and drops some. The table includes around 70,000 clones, 86% detected once. These data originate in a study of OX40 agonist ivuxolimab in advanced cancers. The CDR3 extends over 16 amino acids. V was trimmed by 8 bases and J by 0 bases, leaving 20 bases between them. CDR1 and CDR2 from the germline V gene are SGHNT and YYREEE (reference sequence). This TCR derives from an adult with an advanced solid tumor such as melanoma, head and neck, liver or kidney cancer. The V gene is TRBV5-4, the J gene TRBJ1-1, with D unclear. The material sequenced was CD4+ or CD8+ T cells sorted from blood, taken in a trial of the OX40 agonist ivuxolimab. DNA of the CDR3: TGTGCCAGTAGGGCGGGCTCAGGACTAATGAACACTGAAGCTTTCTTT. Translation: CASRAGSGLMNTEAFF.